Each of the 5 T cell receptor beta chains below was sequenced from the same sample in a study of cytomegalovirus exposure and HLA in healthy donors. Generated by immunoSEQ multiplex PCR, the TCRdb table keeps only in-frame clones and is missing some. The sample has roughly 150,000 clones, over 80% seen once. Sequencing was performed on PBMCs. Receptors originate from a man aged 25 to 40 in good health and CMV-seropositive.

The chain has TRBV27 and TRBJ2-5, with D possibly matching TRBD1 (6 bases). Germline assignment: CDR1 MNHEY and CDR2 SMNVEV (reference sequence). The V and J ends lost 6 bases and 5 bases respectively, with 19 bases between them. This CDR3 comprises 15 residues. The DNA of the CDR3 is TGTGCCAGCAGGTCATGGGGGCTATCGGGGGAGACCCAGTACTTC. It yields the protein CASRSWGLSGETQYF.

V is TRBV2 and J is TRBJ2-7, with 7 bases lining up with TRBD2. Germline-derived CDR1 and CDR2 are SNHLY and FYNNEI. The CDR3 spans 12 residues. J gave up 6 bases and V 4 bases, and 3 bases lay outside the gene matches. The CDR3 nucleotides are TGTGCCAGCAGTGTGGGAGGGCGCGAGCAGTACTTC. Translating it yields CASSVGGREQYF. Full variable domain (missing parts from reference TRBV2 and TRBJ2-7): EPEVTQTPSHQVTQMGQEVILRCVPISNHLYFYWYRQILGQKVEFLVSFYNNEISEKSEIFDDQFSVERPDGSNFTLKIRSTKLEDSAMYFCASSVGGREQYFGPGTRLTVT.

The V and J genes are TRBV2 and TRBJ1-2; D remains ambiguous. The CDR3 spans 13 residues. The V end lost 0 bases, the J end lost 5 bases, and 7 bases lay between the germline ends. Germline CDR1 is SNHLY and CDR2 is FYNNEI. CDR3 in DNA: TGTGCCAGCAGTGAAGCGCGCGGATATGGCTACACCTTC. Translating gives CASSEARGYGYTF.

The chain combines TRBV6-5 with TRBJ1-6; 7 bases are a match to TRBD1. The V and J ends lost 5 bases and 4 bases, in that order; junction bases with no gene match: 5. The CDR3 consists of 15 residues. Germline-derived CDR1 and CDR2 are MNHEY and SVGAGI. The CDR3 loop is CASSGQDIYNSPLHF. The CDR3, as DNA: TGTGCCAGCAGTGGACAGGACATTTATAATTCACCCCTCCACTTT.

This sequence joins TRBV5-5 and TRBJ1-3; 7 positions match TRBD1. The germline CDR1 and CDR2 sequences are SGHKS and YYEKEE (reference sequence). Unmatched junction bases numbered 4, after V lost 4 bases and J lost 0 bases. CDR3 size: 15 residues. The CDR3 nucleotides read TGTGCCAGCAGCCAGGGGGTCATCTCTGGAAACACCATATATTTT. It yields the protein CASSQGVISGNTIYF.